This T cell receptor (beta chain) stems from a study of blood T cell repertoires in COVID-19. About the study: Acute and convalescent COVID-19 specimens originated in the United States, Italy and Spain. PBMCs, B-cell-depleted T cells, or T cells were the source of the cDNA or gDNA that made up the material.

This clone was seen only once. Original analysis: From reference gene primer amplification, estimates of nucleated cell counts were derived. Clones were sequenced by immunoSEQ multiplex PCR, and TCRdb holds only the in-frame ones, with some missing. That table supplies the V and J calls and clone size; D and trimming were determined from the DNA. The sample yields approximately 220,000 clones, around 80% seen once. Sequenced input: peripheral blood. The TCR sequence derives from a woman at least 80 years old with acute or convalescent COVID-19.

The CDR3 loop is CASKRTSGAVTDTQYF. CDR3 DNA sequence: TGTGCCAGCAAACGGACTAGCGGGGCGGTCACAGATACGCAGTATTTT. This chain joins TRBV2 and TRBJ2-3; TRBD2 aligns across 12 bases. CDR1 is SNHLY, CDR2 FYNNEI, per germline. With V trimmed by 7 bases and J by 2 bases, 7 bases remained unmatched. The length of the CDR3 is 16 residues.